These T cell receptor beta chains were read from a single sample in a study of blood T cell repertoires in COVID-19. Assay: immunoSEQ multiplex PCR; the TCRdb copy retains only in-frame clones and omits some. The sample contains 250,000 to 300,000 clones, roughly 89% of which appear only once. Material: PBMCs or T cells enriched from blood (not recorded which). The source of these receptors is a woman aged 55-69 years who had recovered from COVID-19. Each CDR3 is given with its conserved first and last residue. D genes are given only for firm matches. Size tells how often a clone was seen (once, few, many) or the class of an expanded clone, and some rows leave it out.

V,length,D,size,J,DNA,CDR3
TRBV12-5,11,TRBD1,NA,TRBJ1-1,TGTGCTAGTGCGCAGGGGGCGAAAGCTTTCTTT,CASAQGAKAFF
TRBV4-1,15,TRBD2,NA,TRBJ2-1,TGCGCCAGCAGCCAAGGACTAGCGGGAAACAATGAGCAGTTCTTC,CASSQGLAGNNEQFF
TRBV5-1,16,NA,NA,TRBJ2-5,TGCGCCAGCAGCTTGAATCTGGCGGGTCCTCAAGAGACCCAGTACTTC,CASSLNLAGPQETQYF
TRBV11-3,14,NA,NA,TRBJ2-7,TGTGCCAGCACTGTCCTCACAGGGAACTACGAGCAGTACTTC,CASTVLTGNYEQYF
TRBV5-6,16,NA,NA,TRBJ2-1,TGTGCCAGCAGCTCCGAGGGCGGGACCACCTACAATGAGCAGTTCTTC,CASSSEGGTTYNEQFF
TRBV14,14,TRBD2,NA,TRBJ2-5,TGTGCCAGCAGCCCCGGGACTAGCCGGGAGACCCAGTACTTC,CASSPGTSRETQYF
TRBV28,13,NA,NA,TRBJ1-1,TGTGCCAGCAGTTTAAGCGAGGTCACTGAAGCTTTCTTT,CASSLSEVTEAFF
TRBV5-1,16,TRBD2,NA,TRBJ2-2,TGCGCCAGCAGCATGGCTAGCGGGAGGGCGTCCGGGGAGCTGTTTTTT,CASSMASGRASGELFF
TRBV5-6,17,TRBD1,NA,TRBJ1-4,TGTGCCAGCAGCGAAGTGAGGACAGGGGCAACTAATGAAAAACTGTTTTTT,CASSEVRTGATNEKLFF
TRBV5-1,18,TRBD1,NA,TRBJ1-1,TGCGCCAGCAGCCCGGGACAGGGGGCGCTTGGCCGGAGGACTGAAGCTTTCTTT,CASSPGQGALGRRTEAFF
TRBV19,14,NA,NA,TRBJ1-5,TGTGCCAGCCTTGGACAGAATGGCAATCAGCCCCAGCATTTT,CASLGQNGNQPQHF
TRBV19,14,TRBD1,NA,TRBJ1-5,TGTGCCAGTAGTCCAATGACAGGGAATCAGCCCCAGCATTTT,CASSPMTGNQPQHF
TRBV6-1,14,NA,NA,TRBJ1-1,TGTGCCAGCAGTGATGGGGGGGCGGTCACTGAAGCTTTCTTT,CASSDGGAVTEAFF
TRBV10-3,16,NA,NA,TRBJ1-1,TGTGCCATCAGTGAGTCGCTGAGACAGACTAACACTGAAGCTTTCTTT,CAISESLRQTNTEAFF
TRBV2,13,NA,once,TRBJ2-1,TGTGCCCTACGGACTTACAGGGACCATGAGCAGTTCTTC,CALRTYRDHEQFF
TRBV29-1,12,NA,NA,TRBJ2-7,TGCAGCGTTGAATCGGGTACATACGAGCAGTACTTC,CSVESGTYEQYF
TRBV18,12,NA,NA,TRBJ2-7,TGTGCCAGCTCACCTGGGGGGTACGAGCAGTACTTC,CASSPGGYEQYF
TRBV7-3,14,NA,NA,TRBJ2-5,TGTGCCAGCAGCTTATTGGGAGTTGGGGAGACCCAGTACTTC,CASSLLGVGETQYF
TRBV11-3,14,TRBD1,NA,TRBJ2-7,TGTGCCAGCAGCGGCCCGGGACAGGGGCACGAGCAGTACTTC,CASSGPGQGHEQYF
TRBV18,12,NA,NA,TRBJ1-1,TGTGCCAGCTCACCATCCGGGACTGAAGCTTTCTTT,CASSPSGTEAFF
TRBV7-9,11,NA,NA,TRBJ1-1,TGTGCCAGCAGCTTCGTGACTGAAGCTTTCTTT,CASSFVTEAFF
TRBV3-1/TRBV3-2,17,NA,NA,TRBJ1-3,TGTGCCAGCAGCCAACCCGGCACCGGGAGTTCCGGAAACACCATATATTTT,CASSQPGTGSSGNTIYF
TRBV7-9,14,NA,NA,TRBJ2-3,TGTGCCAGCAGTTCCAGTCTCAGCACAGATACGCAGTATTTT,CASSSSLSTDTQYF
TRBV2,14,NA,NA,TRBJ2-7,TGTGCCAGCAGTGAACCGCTCGGGGGCTACGAGCAGTACTTC,CASSEPLGGYEQYF
TRBV19,13,NA,NA,TRBJ2-5,TGTGCCAGTAGTATAGCCAGGGGAGAGACCCAGTACTTC,CASSIARGETQYF
TRBV6-5,14,TRBD2,NA,TRBJ2-1,TGTGCCAGCAGTTGGGCTAGCGGGAACAATGAGCAGTTCTTC,CASSWASGNNEQFF
TRBV5-8,14,TRBD1,once,TRBJ1-1,TGTGCCAGCAGCACCCGACAGGGGCGTACTGAAGCTTTCTTT,CASSTRQGRTEAFF
TRBV28,13,TRBD2,NA,TRBJ2-5,TGTGCCACCCGGGAGGTCTCCCAAGAGACCCAGTACTTC,CATREVSQETQYF
TRBV28,14,NA,NA,TRBJ1-1,TGTGCCAGCTCTCGCGGAGGGGAGAACACTGAAGCTTTCTTT,CASSRGGENTEAFF
TRBV12-3/TRBV12-4,13,NA,NA,TRBJ2-5,TGTGCCAGCAGCCTTACAGTCCAAGAGACCCAGTACTTC,CASSLTVQETQYF
TRBV7-3,15,TRBD2,NA,TRBJ2-1,TGTGCCAGCAGCCCTCGGACTAGCGGGAGCAATGAGCAGTTCTTC,CASSPRTSGSNEQFF
TRBV6-5,16,NA,few,TRBJ1-1,TGTGCCAGCAGTTACTCGCTGGGGGCTGGGAACACTGAAGCTTTCTTT,CASSYSLGAGNTEAFF
TRBV5-4,12,NA,NA,TRBJ2-5,TGTGCCAGCGGCCTAGCGAAGGAGACCCAGTACTTC,CASGLAKETQYF
TRBV7-9,11,NA,NA,TRBJ1-1,TGTGCCAGCAGCCCCCAGGGTGGGGCTTTCTTT,CASSPQGGAFF
TRBV28,15,TRBD1,NA,TRBJ1-5,TGTGCCAGCAGTTACGGGACAGGGGGCGTTCAGCCCCAGCATTTT,CASSYGTGGVQPQHF
TRBV21-1,15,NA,NA,TRBJ1-2,TGTGCCAGCAGTAACACAGGGACATTAGAGAATGGCTACACCTTC,CASSNTGTLENGYTF
TRBV18,11,NA,once,TRBJ1-1,TGTGCCAGCTCCTCTCAGGGTAAAGCTTTCTTT,CASSSQGKAFF
TRBV6-5,15,NA,NA,TRBJ1-4,TGTGCCAGCAGGCGGACACCCGAGACTAATGAAAAACTGTTTTTT,CASRRTPETNEKLFF
TRBV28,14,TRBD1,NA,TRBJ1-2,TGTGCCAGCAGTTTCGGACAGGGGAGGTATGGCTACACCTTC,CASSFGQGRYGYTF
TRBV5-1,12,TRBD1,NA,TRBJ1-2,TGCGCCAGCAGCTCGACAGGGTATGGCTACACCTTC,CASSSTGYGYTF
TRBV28,13,TRBD1,NA,TRBJ1-5,TGTGCCAGCAGACAGGGGGCTTCGGAGCCCCAGCATTTT,CASRQGASEPQHF
TRBV3-1/TRBV3-2,15,TRBD2,NA,TRBJ2-7,TGTGCCAGCAGCCCCTTAGCGGGCCTTACCTACGAGCAGTACTTC,CASSPLAGLTYEQYF
TRBV14,14,NA,NA,TRBJ1-6,TGTGCCAGCAGCCAGATTACCAGGGCTTCACCCCTCCACTTT,CASSQITRASPLHF